This T cell receptor (beta chain) was sequenced in a study of blood T cell repertoires in COVID-19. Using immunoSEQ multiplex PCR, the repertoire was profiled, and TCRdb retains in-frame clones only, with some absent. The sample has some 150,000 clones; 65% to 85% are singletons. This CDR3 has 16 amino acids. The ends were cut back, 0 bases at V and 2 bases at J, with 13 bases in the middle. Per germline, CDR1 MGHRA and CDR2 YSYEKL. Source material: peripheral blood. The chain links TRBV4-1 to TRBJ1-1; TRBD1 is a possible D gene (6 bases). The source of this sequence is a woman over 75 with acute or convalescent COVID-19. CDR3 DNA sequence: TGCGCCAGCAGCCAAGATCCTACAGGGAGTAACACTGAAGCTTTCTTT. This codes for CASSQDPTGSNTEAFF.